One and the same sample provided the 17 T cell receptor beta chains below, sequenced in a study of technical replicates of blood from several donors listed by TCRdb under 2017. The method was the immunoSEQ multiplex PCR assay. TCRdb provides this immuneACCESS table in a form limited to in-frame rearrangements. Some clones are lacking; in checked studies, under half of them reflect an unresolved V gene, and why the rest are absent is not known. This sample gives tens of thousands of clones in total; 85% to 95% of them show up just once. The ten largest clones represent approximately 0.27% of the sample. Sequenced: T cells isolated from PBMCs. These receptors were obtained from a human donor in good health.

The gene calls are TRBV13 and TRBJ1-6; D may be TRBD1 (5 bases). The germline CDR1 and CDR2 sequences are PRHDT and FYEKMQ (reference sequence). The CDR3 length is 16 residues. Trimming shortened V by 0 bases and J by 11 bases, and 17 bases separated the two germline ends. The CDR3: CASSLGQTVVPPPLHF. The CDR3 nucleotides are TGTGCCAGCAGCTTAGGTCAGACAGTCGTCCCGCCACCCCTCCACTTT.

CDR3 in amino acids: CSVEIAGKYEQFF. CDR3 in DNA: TGCAGCGTTGAAATAGCAGGGAAATATGAGCAGTTCTTC. The rearrangement joins TRBV29-1 to TRBJ2-1, with a possible D match to TRBD1 (5 bases). The V and J ends lost 2 bases and 8 bases respectively, with 13 bases between them. Germline V gives CDR1 SQVTM, CDR2 ANQGSEA. This CDR3 has 13 residues.

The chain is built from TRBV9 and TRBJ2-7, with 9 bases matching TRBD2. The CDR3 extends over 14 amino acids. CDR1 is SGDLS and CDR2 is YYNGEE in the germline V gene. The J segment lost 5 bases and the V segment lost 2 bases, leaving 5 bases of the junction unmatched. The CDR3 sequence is CASSVGLALDEQYF. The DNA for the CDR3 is TGTGCCAGCAGCGTCGGACTAGCGCTTGACGAGCAGTACTTC.

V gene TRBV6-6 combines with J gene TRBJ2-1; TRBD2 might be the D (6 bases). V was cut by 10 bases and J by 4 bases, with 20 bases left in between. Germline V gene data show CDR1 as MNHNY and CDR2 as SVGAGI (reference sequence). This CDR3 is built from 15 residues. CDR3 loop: CATGTAGMAYNEQFF. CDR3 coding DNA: TGTGCCACCGGGACCGCGGGGATGGCTTACAATGAGCAGTTCTTC.

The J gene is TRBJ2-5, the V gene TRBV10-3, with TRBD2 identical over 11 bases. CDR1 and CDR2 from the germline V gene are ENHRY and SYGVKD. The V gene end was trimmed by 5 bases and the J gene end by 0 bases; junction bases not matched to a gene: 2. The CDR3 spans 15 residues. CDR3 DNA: TGTGCCATCAGTTCGGGACTAGCGGACCAAGAGACCCAGTACTTC. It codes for CAISSGLADQETQYF.

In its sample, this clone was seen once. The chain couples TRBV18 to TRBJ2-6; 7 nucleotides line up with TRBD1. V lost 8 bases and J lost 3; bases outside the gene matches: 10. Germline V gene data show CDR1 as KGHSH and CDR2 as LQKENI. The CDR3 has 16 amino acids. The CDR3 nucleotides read TGTGCCAGCACGACAGGGCTTAGTGGTGGGGCCAACGTCCTGACTTTC. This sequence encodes CASTTGLSGGANVLTF.

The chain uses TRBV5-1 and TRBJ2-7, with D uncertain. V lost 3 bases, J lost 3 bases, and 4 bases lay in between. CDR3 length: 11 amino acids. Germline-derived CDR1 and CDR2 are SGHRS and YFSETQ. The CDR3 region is CASSSVYEQYF. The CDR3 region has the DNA TGCGCCAGCAGCTCCGTCTACGAGCAGTACTTC.

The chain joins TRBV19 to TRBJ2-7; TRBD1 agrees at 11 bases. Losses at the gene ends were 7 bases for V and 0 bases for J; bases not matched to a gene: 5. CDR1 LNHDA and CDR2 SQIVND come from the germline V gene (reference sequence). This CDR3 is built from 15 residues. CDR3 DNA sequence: TGTGCCAGTAATACCGGGACAGGGGGCTCCTACGAGCAGTACTTC. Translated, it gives CASNTGTGGSYEQYF.

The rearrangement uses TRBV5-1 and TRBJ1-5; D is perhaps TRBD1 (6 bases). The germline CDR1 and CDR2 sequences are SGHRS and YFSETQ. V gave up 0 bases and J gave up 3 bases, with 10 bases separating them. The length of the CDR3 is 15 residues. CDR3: CASSLDGQPNQPQHF. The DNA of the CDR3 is TGCGCCAGCAGCTTGGACGGACAGCCCAATCAGCCCCAGCATTTT.

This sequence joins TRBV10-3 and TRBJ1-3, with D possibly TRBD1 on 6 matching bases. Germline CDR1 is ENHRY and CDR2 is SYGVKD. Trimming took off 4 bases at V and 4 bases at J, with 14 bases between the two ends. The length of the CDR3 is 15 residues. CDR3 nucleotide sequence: TGTGCCATCAGTGCCTCCCGGGACAACGGAAACACCATATATTTT. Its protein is CAISASRDNGNTIYF.

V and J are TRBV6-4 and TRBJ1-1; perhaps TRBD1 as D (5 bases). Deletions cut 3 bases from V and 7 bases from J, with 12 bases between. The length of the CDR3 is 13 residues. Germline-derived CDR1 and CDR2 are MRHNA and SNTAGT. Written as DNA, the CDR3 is TGTGCCAGCAGTGAGGGCAGGGTTGGTGAAGCTTTCTTT. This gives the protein CASSEGRVGEAFF.

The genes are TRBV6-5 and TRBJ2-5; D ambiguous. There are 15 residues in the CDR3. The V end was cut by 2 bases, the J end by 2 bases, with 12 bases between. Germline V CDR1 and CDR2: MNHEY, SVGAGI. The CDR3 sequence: CASSYRYILQETQYF. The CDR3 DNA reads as TGTGCCAGCAGTTACCGGTACATACTACAAGAGACCCAGTACTTC.

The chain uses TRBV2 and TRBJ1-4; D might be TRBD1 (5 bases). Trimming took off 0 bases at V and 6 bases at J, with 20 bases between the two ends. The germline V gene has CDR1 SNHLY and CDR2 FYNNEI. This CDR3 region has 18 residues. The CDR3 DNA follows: TGTGCCAGCAGTGAAGCGGGGGGGTTTTGGGGAGGTTATGAAAAACTGTTTTTT. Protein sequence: CASSEAGGFWGGYEKLFF.

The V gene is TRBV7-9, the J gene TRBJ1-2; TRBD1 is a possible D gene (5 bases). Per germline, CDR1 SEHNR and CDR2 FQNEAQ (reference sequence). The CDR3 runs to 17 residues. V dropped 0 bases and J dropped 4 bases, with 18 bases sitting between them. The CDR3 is CASSLAAGGGSSYGYTF. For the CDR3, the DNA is TGTGCCAGCAGCTTAGCTGCCGGGGGGGGGAGCTCCTATGGCTACACCTTC.

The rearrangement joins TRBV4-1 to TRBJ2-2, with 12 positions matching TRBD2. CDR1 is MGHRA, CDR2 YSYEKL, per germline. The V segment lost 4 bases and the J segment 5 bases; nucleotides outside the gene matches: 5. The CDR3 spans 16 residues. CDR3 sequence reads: CASSPTSGGRTGELFF. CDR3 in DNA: TGCGCCAGCAGCCCGACTAGCGGGGGAAGGACCGGGGAGCTGTTTTTT.

CDR3 in amino acids: CASSPLVPQETQYF. In nucleotides, the CDR3 is TGTGCCAGCAGTCCTCTCGTCCCCCAAGAGACCCAGTACTTC. This rearrangement joins TRBV2 to TRBJ2-5; D not resolved. The CDR3 is 14 residues long. The V and J ends lost 5 bases and 1 base respectively, with 11 bases between them. CDR1 is SNHLY, CDR2 FYNNEI, per germline.

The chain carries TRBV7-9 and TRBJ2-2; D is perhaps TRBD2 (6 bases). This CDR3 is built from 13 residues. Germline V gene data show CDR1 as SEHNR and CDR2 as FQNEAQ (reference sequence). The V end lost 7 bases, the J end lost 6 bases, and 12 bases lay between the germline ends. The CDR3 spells CASTLGGAGELFF. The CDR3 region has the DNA TGTGCCAGCACCCTCGGGGGTGCCGGGGAGCTGTTTTTT.